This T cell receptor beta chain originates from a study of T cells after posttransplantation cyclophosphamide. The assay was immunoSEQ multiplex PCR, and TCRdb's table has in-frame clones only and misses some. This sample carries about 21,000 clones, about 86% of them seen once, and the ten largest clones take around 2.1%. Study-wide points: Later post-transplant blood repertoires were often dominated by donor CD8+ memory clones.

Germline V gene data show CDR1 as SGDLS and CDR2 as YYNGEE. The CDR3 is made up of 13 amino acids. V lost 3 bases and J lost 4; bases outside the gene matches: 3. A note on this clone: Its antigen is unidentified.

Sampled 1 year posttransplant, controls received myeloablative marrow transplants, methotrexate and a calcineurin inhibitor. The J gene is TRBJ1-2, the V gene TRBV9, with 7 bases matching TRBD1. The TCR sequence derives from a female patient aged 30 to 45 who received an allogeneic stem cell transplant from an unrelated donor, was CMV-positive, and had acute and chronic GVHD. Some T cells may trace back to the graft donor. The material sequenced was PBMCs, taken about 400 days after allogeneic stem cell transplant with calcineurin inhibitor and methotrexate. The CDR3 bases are TGTGCCAGCAGCGCTGACAGGGTCTATGGCTACACCTTC. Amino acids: CASSADRVYGYTF.